Following are 19 T cell receptor beta chains from one sample sequenced in a study of blood T cells in healthy people across ages. Together with a sample-barcoded 5' primer, a J-beta primer mix was included in a second PCR lasting about 7 to 11 cycles. From the 5' RACE reads, TCRdb called clonotypes with MiXCR, one entry per CDR3 protein. The sample consists of 1.5 million to 2 million distinct CDR3 sequences, 49% of them appearing once. Material for sequencing was blood. The receptor source for this set is a woman aged 40-49 years in good health.

This clonotype turned up a few times. The genes are TRBV24-1 and TRBJ2-5; D gene ambiguous. Trimming took off 8 bases at V and 3 bases at J, with 12 bases between the two ends. CDR1 KGHDR and CDR2 SFDVKD come from the germline V gene. The CDR3 covers 13 residues. The DNA for the CDR3 is TGTGCCACCAAGGCTGGTTCGGAAGAGACCCAGTACTTC. Amino acids: CATKAGSEETQYF.

This chain uses TRBV29-1 with TRBJ2-4; D assignment may be TRBD1 or TRBD2 (6 bases each). Germline assignment: CDR1 SQVTM and CDR2 ANQGSEA. The CDR3 extends over 16 amino acids. Trimming stripped 4 bases from V and 6 bases from J, with 22 bases between. CDR3 bases: TGCAGCGTTGTGGGGGGCCGGGGCGGGGTTAGAAACATTCAGTACTTC. Residues: CSVVGGRGGVRNIQYF. Full variable domain (missing parts from reference TRBV29-1 and TRBJ2-4): SAVISQKPSRDICQRGTSLTIQCQVDSQVTMMFWYRQQPGQSLTLIATANQGSEATYESGFVIDKFPISRPNLTFSTLTVSNMSPEDSSIYLCSVVGGRGGVRNIQYFGAGTRLSVL.

The V gene is TRBV29-1, the J gene TRBJ2-3, with D perhaps being TRBD1 or TRBD2 (5 bases each). The germline gives CDR1 SQVTM, CDR2 ANQGSEA. This CDR3 has 13 residues. Trimming shortened V by 6 bases and J by 1 base, and 11 bases separated the two germline ends. The CDR3 nucleotides are TGCAGCGTCCGGGACGCAGGCACAGATACGCAGTATTTT. It codes for CSVRDAGTDTQYF.

The rearrangement uses TRBV6-5 and TRBJ2-7; maybe TRBD1 (5 bases). Germline V gene lookup returns CDR1 MNHEY and CDR2 SVGAGI. The CDR3 runs to 14 residues. Trimming took 5 bases from V and 5 from J, leaving 16 bases between them. CDR3 amino acids: CASSPKFGADEQYF. CDR3 nucleotides: TGTGCCAGCAGTCCGAAATTTGGGGCCGACGAGCAGTACTTC.

There are a few counts of this clonotype. This CDR3 reads CSATDLLAGDNEQFF. The DNA of the CDR3 is TGCAGTGCTACCGACTTACTAGCGGGGGATAATGAGCAGTTCTTC. This chain links TRBV20-1 with TRBJ2-1; 11 bases match TRBD2. Germline CDR1 DFQATT, CDR2 SNEGSKA (reference sequence). The CDR3 totals 15 residues. Trimming cost V 4 bases and J 7 bases; bases outside gene matches: 9.

This clonotype appeared a few times. The rearrangement links TRBV28 to TRBJ2-5; D gene unclear. Per the germline V gene, CDR1 is MDHEN and CDR2 is SYDVKM. This CDR3 contains 14 residues. Deletions cut 6 bases from V and 4 bases from J, with 15 bases between. CDR3 coding DNA: TGTGCCAGCAGGGGATTAGCTCCCCCAGAGACCCAGTACTTC. Its protein product is CASRGLAPPETQYF.

This chain links TRBV15 with TRBJ2-4, with 7 bases that match TRBD1. The CDR3 runs 17 residues. V was clipped by 3 bases and J by 1 base; unmatched bases: 9. Germline CDR1 and CDR2: LNHNV and YYDKDF (reference sequence). The chain's CDR3 is CATSRVTGVGAKNIQYF. The DNA of the CDR3 is TGTGCCACCAGCAGGGTTACAGGGGTCGGGGCCAAAAACATTCAGTACTTC.

The chain carries TRBV6-1 and TRBJ1-4; 8 bases align to TRBD1. The CDR3 totals 15 residues. Trimming took 8 bases from V and 5 from J; bases not matched to a gene: 10. The germline V gene encodes CDR1 MNHNS and CDR2 SASEGT. The CDR3, as DNA: TGTGCCAGCTGCCCCCCGACAGGGGTAAATGAAAAACTGTTTTTT. Translating gives CASCPPTGVNEKLFF.

The chain links TRBV7-3 to TRBJ2-2; TRBD2 matches 12 bases. The V segment lost 0 bases and the J segment 0 bases; nucleotides outside the gene matches: 2. This CDR3 has 18 amino acids. Looked up from germline, CDR1 is SGHTA and CDR2 is FQGTGA. CDR3 sequence reads: CASSLTASGGANTGELFF. CDR3 nucleotides: TGTGCCAGCAGCTTAACCGCTAGCGGGGGGGCGAACACCGGGGAGCTGTTTTTT.

The genes are TRBV4-3 and TRBJ2-1; no firm D call. The CDR3 has 13 residues. Per the germline V gene, CDR1 is LGHNA and CDR2 is YSLEER. Trimming cost V 2 bases and J 13 bases, with 15 bases left between them. As DNA, the CDR3 is TGCGCCAGCAGCCAAAACCGGAAAGAGACCCAGTTCTTC. Protein: CASSQNRKETQFF.

This clonotype was seen more than once but under ten times. The V call is TRBV15, the J call TRBJ2-3, with D hard to call. The CDR3 length is 15 residues. V lost 0 bases, J lost 1 base, and 8 bases lay in between. Germline V gene lookup returns CDR1 LNHNV and CDR2 YYDKDF (reference sequence). The CDR3 sequence: CATSRDLPGTDTQYF. CDR3 nucleotide sequence: TGTGCCACCAGCAGAGATCTTCCGGGCACAGATACGCAGTATTTT. The full variable domain, rest sourced from reference TRBV15 and TRBJ2-3, is DAMVIQNPRYQVTQFGKPVTLSCSQTLNHNVMYWYQQKSSQAPKLLFHYYDKDFNNEADTPDNFQSRRPNTSFCFLDIRSPGLGDTAMYLCATSRDLPGTDTQYFGPGTRLTVL.

V gene TRBV20-1 combines with J gene TRBJ1-2; tentative D call: TRBD1 (5 bases). The CDR3 has 13 residues. V was pared by 1 base and J by 8 bases, with 14 bases between. From germline, CDR1 is DFQATT and CDR2 SNEGSKA (reference sequence). Here the CDR3 DNA reads TGCAGTGCTAGAGTTTCGGGGCCTGACGGCTACACCTTC. This sequence encodes CSARVSGPDGYTF.

Concerning this clonotype: An end of the junction differs from the germline gene, which may be a read error. The V and J genes are TRBV6-6 and TRBJ1-4; 7 bases agree with TRBD1. The germline V gene encodes CDR1 MNHNY and CDR2 SVGAGI (reference sequence). This CDR3 has 13 residues. DNA of the CDR3: TGTGCCAGCAGTTACGCAGGGGGAGAAAAAGTGTTTTTT. It is translated as CASSYAGGEKVFF.

This clonotype was detected only a few times. The chain couples TRBV15 to TRBJ2-1; D possibly corresponds to TRBD1 (7 bases). CDR1 and CDR2 from the germline V gene are LNHNV and YYDKDF (reference sequence). CDR3 length: 17 amino acids. V lost 0 bases, J lost 2 bases, and 14 bases lay in between. DNA of the CDR3: TGTGCCACCAGCAGAGATGGAGGGGGCTTAGCCTACAATGAGCAGTTCTTC. Protein product: CATSRDGGGLAYNEQFF. Full variable domain (rest looked up from reference TRBV15 and TRBJ2-1): DAMVIQNPRYQVTQFGKPVTLSCSQTLNHNVMYWYQQKSSQAPKLLFHYYDKDFNNEADTPDNFQSRRPNTSFCFLDIRSPGLGDTAMYLCATSRDGGGLAYNEQFFGPGTRLTVL.

This clonotype was detected many times. The chain combines TRBV27 with TRBJ2-1; 7 positions agree with TRBD1. After removal of 4 bases from V and 3 bases from J, the junction contained 6 bases not matched to a gene. The length of the CDR3 is 15 residues. The V gene's germline CDR1 is MNHEY and CDR2 SMNVEV (reference sequence). In DNA, the CDR3 is TGTGCCAGCAGTTCCCGGGACAGAGACTACAATGAGCAGTTCTTC. Its translation: CASSSRDRDYNEQFF.

The chain joins TRBV4-3 to TRBJ2-7, with a weak D call TRBD2 (6 bases). Germline V gene sequence: CDR1 LGHNA, CDR2 YSLEER. V lost 0 bases and J 7 bases, leaving 19 bases between the germline ends. The CDR3 sequence is 16 residues long. The CDR3 loop is CASSQDHGGIPNEQYF. The CDR3 DNA reads as TGCGCCAGCAGCCAAGATCACGGGGGTATCCCGAATGAGCAGTACTTC.

The J gene is TRBJ1-1, the V gene TRBV20-1; the match to TRBD1 covers 7 bases. The V segment lost 4 bases and the J segment 3 bases; nucleotides outside the gene matches: 11. The length of the CDR3 is 15 residues. CDR1 and CDR2 (germline): DFQATT, SNEGSKA (reference sequence). This chain's CDR3 is CSAKNPTGMYTEAFF. In DNA form, the CDR3 reads TGCAGTGCTAAGAACCCGACAGGGATGTACACTGAAGCTTTCTTT.

This clonotype came up many times. The chain combines TRBV7-6 with TRBJ2-1, with 8 bases fitting TRBD1. The germline V gene encodes CDR1 SGHVS and CDR2 FNYEAQ. The CDR3 is 14 amino acids. J gave up 7 bases and V 5 bases, and 7 bases lay outside the gene matches. CDR3 in amino acids: CASSTRTGFNEQFF. CDR3 nucleotide sequence: TGTGCCAGCAGCACCCGGACAGGGTTTAATGAGCAGTTCTTC.

A few counts support this clonotype. The CDR3, as DNA: TGTGCCAGCTCACCCAGGGGACTAGCGAGCTCCTACAATGAGCAGTTCTTC. Residues: CASSPRGLASSYNEQFF. V is TRBV18 and J is TRBJ2-1; 10 nucleotides line up with TRBD2. The CDR3 is made up of 17 amino acids. Germline V gives CDR1 KGHSH, CDR2 LQKENI. J was trimmed by 0 bases and V by 3 bases; bases with no gene match: 5.